These T cell receptor beta chains were read from a single sample in a study of T cells in Graves' hyperthyroidism and ophthalmopathy. TCRdb reanalysed the multiplex PCR reads using MiXCR and keeps one entry per CDR3 protein. This table holds roughly 560,000 distinct CDR3 sequences, 14% to 15% found once. The material sequenced was blood. The receptors derive from a woman aged 40 to 55 with Graves' ophthalmopathy. Both conserved end residues are part of each CDR3. The order of the fields is V gene, D gene, clone size, J gene, CDR3 DNA, CDR3 protein. D genes are given only for firm matches. Clone size appears in some rows only: once, few, many, or a class for an expanded clone.

>TRBV11-3|.|many|TRBJ1-1
TGTGCCAGCAGCTTAGGGCAGGAAGCTTTCTTT
CASSLGQEAFF
>TRBV3-1|TRBD2|few|TRBJ2-5
TGTGCCAGCAGCCGGAACCTAGCGGGAGCTGAAGAGACCCAGTACTTC
CASSRNLAGAEETQYF
>TRBV6-2/TRBV6-3|.|many|TRBJ2-7
TGTGCCAGCAGGCGGGACGAAACCTACGAGCAGTACTTC
CASRRDETYEQYF
>TRBV4-2|.|many|TRBJ2-7
TGTGCCAGCAGCCAAGCCAACGAGCAGTACTTC
CASSQANEQYF
>TRBV4-2|.|many|TRBJ1-5
TGTGCCAGCAGCCAAGAAGGGGGTCGGTACGATCAGCCCCAGCATTTT
CASSQEGGRYDQPQHF
>TRBV5-1|.|many|TRBJ2-2
TGCGCCAGCAGTTTAGACCTTTACACCGGGGAGCTGTTTTTT
CASSLDLYTGELFF
>TRBV7-2|.|many|TRBJ2-7
TGTGCCAGCAGCTTTGCGGGATTCTCCGGGGAGCAGTACTTC
CASSFAGFSGEQYF
>TRBV14|.|.|TRBJ2-5
TGTGCCAGCAGCCAAGGTCTGAGCGGAGAGACCCAGTACTTC
CASSQGLSGETQYF
>TRBV27|.|many|TRBJ1-2
TGTGCCAGCAGCCCGGACAGCCCCCCCGGGTTTGGCTACACCTTC
CASSPDSPPGFGYTF
>TRBV6-5|.|few|TRBJ2-2
TGTGCCAGCAAGTTAGGGGGAGACACCGGGGAGCTGTTTTTT
CASKLGGDTGELFF
>TRBV10-3|TRBD1|many|TRBJ1-5
TGTGCCTCCCATACAGGGGGCAATCAGCCCCAGCATTTT
CASHTGGNQPQHF
>TRBV11-3|TRBD1|many|TRBJ2-7
TGTGCCAGCAGTGTAAGCGGACAGGGCTACGAGCAGTACTTC
CASSVSGQGYEQYF
>TRBV18|TRBD1|.|TRBJ1-2
TGTGCCAGCTCACGACCGACAGGGACCTATGGCTACACCTTC
CASSRPTGTYGYTF
>TRBV30|.|.|TRBJ2-5
TGTGCCTGGAGTGGGGCTGTCCGAGAGACCCAGTACTTC
CAWSGAVRETQYF
>TRBV28|TRBD1|many|TRBJ1-1
TGTGCCAGCAGTTATCCAACCGGGACAGTACTACGGAACACTGAAGCTTTCTTT
CASSYPTGTVLRNTEAFF
>TRBV14|.|many|TRBJ1-1
TGTGCCAGCAGCCATTTCCCGGCCTCGTCGAACACTGAAGCTTTCTTT
CASSHFPASSNTEAFF
>TRBV7-2|TRBD1|many|TRBJ2-4
TGTGCCAGCAGGCCGGGACAGACAATAGCCAAAAACATTCAGTACTTC
CASRPGQTIAKNIQYF
>TRBV6-1|.|few|TRBJ1-1
TGTGCCAGCAGCCACAGAAGGGGGTCAAACACTGAAGCTTTCTTT
CASSHRRGSNTEAFF
>TRBV7-2|.|many|TRBJ2-7
TGTGCCAGCAGCCTATACACCTTTACTTCCTACGAGCAGTACTTC
CASSLYTFTSYEQYF
>TRBV28|TRBD1|many|TRBJ2-7
TGTGCCAGCAGCTTCTATTCCGGGACAGTCTACGAGCAGTACTTC
CASSFYSGTVYEQYF
>TRBV28|TRBD1|once|TRBJ2-2
TGTGCCGGTACGGGACAGTCTGGCGGGGAGCTGTTTTTT
CAGTGQSGGELFF
>TRBV7-6|.|.|TRBJ2-7
TGTGCCAGCAGCTCCCGTCTAGGGGGGGGTCTCGTCTACGAGCAGTACTTC
CASSSRLGGGLVYEQYF
>TRBV28|.|many|TRBJ2-5
TGTGCCAGCAGTTTAAGAGGTGAAGAGACCCAGTACTTC
CASSLRGEETQYF
>TRBV12-3/TRBV12-4|TRBD1|many|TRBJ1-2
TGTGCCAGCAGCCCCCTCCCCCACGCGGGACAGCCTGGTTATGGCTACACCTTC
CASSPLPHAGQPGYGYTF
>TRBV19|.|many|TRBJ1-2
TGTGCCAGTAGTACACAGGGTGGCTACACCTTC
CASSTQGGYTF
>TRBV11-2|.|.|TRBJ1-2
TGTGCCAGCAGCTTTTCGGGGGGAGGATTTGGCTACACCTTC
CASSFSGGGFGYTF
>TRBV19|TRBD1|many|TRBJ1-1
TGTGCCAGTAGGTCTCCGGGACAGGGGAATCAAGAAGCTTTCTTT
CASRSPGQGNQEAFF
>TRBV13|.|few|TRBJ2-7
TGTGCCAGCAGCTTAAATTCGGGGACCGGTCGCGTGGAGCAGTACTTC
CASSLNSGTGRVEQYF
>TRBV7-9|.|many|TRBJ2-7
TGTGCCAGCAGCTTCAGTTCGGCCAACGAGCAGTACTTC
CASSFSSANEQYF
>TRBV5-6|TRBD1|many|TRBJ2-5
TGTGCCAGCCGGTTTACAGGGGAAGAGACCCAGTACTTC
CASRFTGEETQYF
>TRBV27|.|.|TRBJ2-3
TGTGCCAGCAGTTTATGGCCGGCAGATACGCAGTATTTT
CASSLWPADTQYF
>TRBV5-6|TRBD2|.|TRBJ2-7
TGTGCCAGCAGCAGCATTGGACTAGCGGGAGGGCTTTTCTCCTACGAGCAGTACTTC
CASSSIGLAGGLFSYEQYF
>TRBV7-3|TRBD1|many|TRBJ2-2
TGTGCCAGCAGCGTAACAGGGGGTACTATTCCCGCGAACACCGGGGAGCTGTTTTTT
CASSVTGGTIPANTGELFF
>TRBV4-1|.|.|TRBJ2-7
TGCGCCAGCAGCCAAGATTGGAATCGTTGGCAGGCCGAGCAGTACTTC
CASSQDWNRWQAEQYF
>TRBV11-2|TRBD2|.|TRBJ2-2
TGTGCCAGCAGCTTAGAGTGGGGACTAGCGGGAAACACCGGGGAGCTGTTTTTT
CASSLEWGLAGNTGELFF
>TRBV11-2|.|many|TRBJ1-1
TGTGCCAGCAGCTTAGGATTTTTAAAGGGGGATTTCATCACTGAAGCTTTCTTT
CASSLGFLKGDFITEAFF
>TRBV6-5|.|many|TRBJ2-2
TGTGCCAGCACTCCTGGGGTGAACACCGGGGAGCTGTTTTTT
CASTPGVNTGELFF
>TRBV28|TRBD1|many|TRBJ1-1
TGTGCCAGCAGCCTCGGGGTCCGGGACAGGGATACTGAAGCTTTCTTT
CASSLGVRDRDTEAFF
>TRBV19|.|.|TRBJ2-7
TGTGCCAGTAGTCGGAGGGGGAAGCTATACGAGCAGTACTTC
CASSRRGKLYEQYF
>TRBV11-3|.|few|TRBJ2-2
TGTGCCAGCAGCTCTCCCGTGGGGGCCCCCGGGGAGCTGTTTTTT
CASSSPVGAPGELFF
>TRBV5-1|.|many|TRBJ1-2
TGCGCCAGCGGCCCTGGGGGGAATATATATGGCTACACCTTC
CASGPGGNIYGYTF